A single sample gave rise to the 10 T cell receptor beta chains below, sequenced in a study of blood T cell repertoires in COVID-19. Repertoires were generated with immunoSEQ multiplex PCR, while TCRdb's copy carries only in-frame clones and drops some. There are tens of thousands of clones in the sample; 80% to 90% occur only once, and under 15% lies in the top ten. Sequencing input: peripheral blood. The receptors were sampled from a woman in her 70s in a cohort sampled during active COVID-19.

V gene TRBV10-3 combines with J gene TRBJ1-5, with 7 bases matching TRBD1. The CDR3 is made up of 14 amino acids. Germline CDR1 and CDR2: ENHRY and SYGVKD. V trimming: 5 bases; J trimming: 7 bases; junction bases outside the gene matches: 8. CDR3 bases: TGTGCCATCAGTAAAGACAGGGATGAACAGCCCCAGCATTTT. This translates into CAISKDRDEQPQHF.

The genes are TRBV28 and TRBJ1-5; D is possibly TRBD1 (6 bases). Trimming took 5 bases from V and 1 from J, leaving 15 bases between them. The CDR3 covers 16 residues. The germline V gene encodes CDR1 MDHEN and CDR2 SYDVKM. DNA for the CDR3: TGTGCCAGCAGTCCCCCCCCGGGACAAAGCAATCAGCCCCAGCATTTT. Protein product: CASSPPPGQSNQPQHF.

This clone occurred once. The CDR3 DNA sequence: TGTGCCAGCAGTTCCACAGGGGCGATGGAAGCTTTCTTT. Its translation: CASSSTGAMEAFF. The chain links TRBV6-2 or TRBV6-3 to TRBJ1-1; 7 bases line up with TRBD1. Germline assignment: CDR1 MNHEY and CDR2 SVGEGT. This CDR3 is built from 13 residues. The J segment lost 8 bases and the V segment lost 4 bases, leaving 7 bases of the junction unmatched.

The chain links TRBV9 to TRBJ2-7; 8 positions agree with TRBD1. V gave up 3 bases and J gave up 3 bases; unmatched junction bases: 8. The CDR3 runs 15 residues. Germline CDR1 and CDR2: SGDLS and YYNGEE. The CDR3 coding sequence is TGTGCCAGCAGCGAGGACCAGGGGGCTAACTACGAGCAGTACTTC. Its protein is CASSEDQGANYEQYF.

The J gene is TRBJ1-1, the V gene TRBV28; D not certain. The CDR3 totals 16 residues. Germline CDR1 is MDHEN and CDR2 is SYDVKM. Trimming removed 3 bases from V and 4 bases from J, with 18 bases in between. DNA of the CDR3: TGTGCCAGCAGTTTGGCCTTGACGGCCTCGGGCACTGAAGCTTTCTTT. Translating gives CASSLALTASGTEAFF.

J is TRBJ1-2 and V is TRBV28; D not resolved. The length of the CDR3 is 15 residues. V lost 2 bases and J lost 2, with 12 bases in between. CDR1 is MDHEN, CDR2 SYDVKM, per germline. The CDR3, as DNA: TGTGCCAGCAGTTTAATGGTCGCGGGGAACTATGGCTACACCTTC. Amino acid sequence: CASSLMVAGNYGYTF.

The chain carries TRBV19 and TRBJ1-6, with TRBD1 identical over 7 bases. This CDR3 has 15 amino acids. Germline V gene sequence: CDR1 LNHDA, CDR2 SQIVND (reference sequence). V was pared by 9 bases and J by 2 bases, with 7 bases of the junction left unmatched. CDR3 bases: TGTGCCAGCCGACAGGGTCGGACCTATAATTCACCCCTCCACTTT. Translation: CASRQGRTYNSPLHF.

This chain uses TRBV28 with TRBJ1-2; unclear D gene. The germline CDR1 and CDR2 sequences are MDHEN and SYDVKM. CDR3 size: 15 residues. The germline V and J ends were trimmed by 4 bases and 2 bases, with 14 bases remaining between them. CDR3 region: CASSSYRVSNYGYTF. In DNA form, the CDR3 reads TGTGCCAGCAGTTCGTACAGAGTTTCGAACTATGGCTACACCTTC.

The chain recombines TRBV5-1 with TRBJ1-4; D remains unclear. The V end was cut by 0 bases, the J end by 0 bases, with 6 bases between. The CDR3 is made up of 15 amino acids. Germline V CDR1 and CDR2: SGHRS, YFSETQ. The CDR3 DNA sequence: TGCGCCAGCAGCTTGGACAGTTCAACTAATGAAAAACTGTTTTTT. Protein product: CASSLDSSTNEKLFF.

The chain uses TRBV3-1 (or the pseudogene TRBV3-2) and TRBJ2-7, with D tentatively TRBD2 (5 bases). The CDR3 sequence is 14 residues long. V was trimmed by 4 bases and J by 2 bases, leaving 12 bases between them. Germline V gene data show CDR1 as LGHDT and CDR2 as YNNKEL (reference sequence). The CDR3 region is CASSLRTGPYEQYF. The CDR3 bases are TGTGCCAGCAGCCTACGGACTGGACCCTACGAGCAGTACTTC.